This T cell receptor (beta chain) was profiled in a study of blood T cells in healthy people across ages. Study-wide findings and caveats: A strong correlation was seen between TCR beta diversity and naive T cell percentage. Fewer expanded clones and more diversity marked long-lived versus aged donors.

Through a sample-barcoded 5' primer and a J-beta primer mix, a second PCR was run for roughly 7 to 11 cycles. One entry per CDR3 protein, called by TCRdb with MiXCR from the 5' RACE reads. Of about 640,000 distinct CDR3 sequences in the sample, around 41% are singletons; the top ten hold approximately 29%. Germline-derived CDR1 and CDR2 are MNHEY and SVGEGT. The CDR3 is made up of 13 amino acids. V lost 10 bases and J lost 0; bases outside the gene matches: 6. This clonotype was counted only a few times. The antigen remains undetermined. Donors gave 8 to 10 milliliters of peripheral blood apiece. Per individual sample, total RNA of at least 5.5 micrograms was extracted.

The specimen sequenced was blood. The TCR sequence derives from a man aged 80 or over in good health. The chain employs TRBV6-2 or TRBV6-3 and TRBJ2-7; TRBD1 aligns across 7 bases. CDR3 region: CATATGSSYEQYF. In DNA form, the CDR3 reads TGTGCCACGGCGACAGGGAGCTCCTACGAGCAGTACTTC.